Listed below are T cell receptor beta chains from one sample, sequenced in a study of T cell responses to AZD1222 COVID-19 vaccine. The table came from immunoSEQ multiplex PCR; TCRdb's copy has only in-frame clones and leaves some out. This sample yields over 110,000 clones, of which about 90% are seen a single time; roughly 1.7% belongs to the top ten. The material was peripheral blood, obtained 28 days after the second AZD1222 dose. The source of these receptors is an adult who received the AZD1222 COVID-19 vaccine. Both conserved end residues are part of each CDR3. D genes are given only for firm matches. Clone size, where shown, is once, few, many, or a class for clones that have expanded.

>14|-|-|TRBJ1-1|TRBV6-2/TRBV6-3
CASSPQEPITEAFF
TGTGCCAGCAGCCCCCAGGAACCGATCACTGAAGCTTTCTTT
>14|-|TRBD1|TRBJ2-7|TRBV13
CASSQGQGGTEQYF
TGTGCCAGCAGCCAAGGACAGGGGGGAACGGAGCAGTACTTC
>15|-|-|TRBJ2-7|TRBV5-6
CASSLGQVSSYEQYF
TGTGCCAGCAGCTTGGGACAGGTTAGCTCCTACGAGCAGTACTTC
>13|few|-|TRBJ2-7|TRBV7-2
CASSFSDYYEQYF
TGTGCCAGCAGCTTTTCTGATTACTACGAGCAGTACTTC
>16|-|TRBD1|TRBJ2-5|TRBV11-2
CASSTRGQGARETQYF
TGTGCCAGCAGCACGAGAGGACAGGGGGCGCGAGAGACCCAGTACTTC
>14|-|-|TRBJ1-1|TRBV9
CASSVGQSGTEAFF
TGTGCCAGCAGCGTAGGACAGTCGGGCACTGAAGCTTTCTTT
>15|-|TRBD1|TRBJ1-2|TRBV2
CASSEGRTGNYGYTF
TGTGCCAGCAGTGAAGGAAGGACAGGGAACTATGGCTACACCTTC
>15|-|-|TRBJ2-2|TRBV11-2
CASSSLRGGAGELFF
TGTGCCAGCAGCTCCCTGAGGGGAGGCGCCGGGGAGCTGTTTTTT
>12|-|-|TRBJ1-2|TRBV12-3/TRBV12-4
CASSGGGPGYTF
TGTGCCAGCAGTGGGGGGGGCCCTGGCTACACCTTC
>14|-|TRBD1|TRBJ1-1|TRBV19
CASSMGQMNTEAFF
TGTGCCAGTAGTATGGGACAGATGAACACTGAAGCTTTCTTT
>15|once|-|TRBJ1-1|TRBV2
CASFRENGPYTEAFF
TGTGCCAGCTTCAGGGAAAACGGACCTTACACTGAAGCTTTCTTT
>13|-|-|TRBJ1-5|TRBV19
CASSIGRNQPQHF
TGTGCCAGTAGTATAGGGCGGAATCAGCCCCAGCATTTT
>15|-|TRBD1|TRBJ1-2|TRBV15
CATSRSSTGTYGYTF
TGTGCCACCAGCAGATCCTCGACAGGGACCTATGGCTACACCTTC
>16|-|-|TRBJ2-1|TRBV6-5
CASSLTVAPPYNEQFF
TGTGCCAGCAGTTTGACGGTAGCGCCCCCCTACAATGAGCAGTTCTTC
>15|-|-|TRBJ1-4|TRBV28
CASSTPTTTNEKLFF
TGTGCCAGCAGCACCCCAACCACAACTAATGAAAAACTGTTTTTT
>13|-|-|TRBJ1-5|TRBV2
CASRGVSNQPQHF
TGTGCCAGCAGAGGGGTTAGCAATCAGCCCCAGCATTTT
>15|-|-|TRBJ2-2|TRBV11-2
CASSLGVEPTGELFF
TGTGCCAGCAGCTTGGGAGTAGAACCCACCGGGGAGCTGTTTTTT
>13|-|-|TRBJ2-7|TRBV18
CASSPSPKYEQYF
TGTGCCAGCTCACCTTCGCCGAAATACGAGCAGTACTTC
>16|-|-|TRBJ1-1|TRBV7-9
CASSPPSRGYGTEAFF
TGTGCCAGCAGCCCACCGAGTAGGGGATACGGCACTGAAGCTTTCTTT
>15|once|-|TRBJ2-1|TRBV3-1/TRBV3-2
CASSQDSGGYNEQFF
TGTGCCAGCAGCCAAGACAGCGGTGGTTACAATGAGCAGTTCTTC
>14|-|-|TRBJ1-2|TRBV6-5
CASSYGGSDYGYTF
TGTGCCAGCAGTTACGGCGGATCGGACTATGGCTACACCTTC
>18|-|TRBD2|TRBJ2-3|TRBV7-9
CASSLGAGVPMGTDTQYF
TGTGCCAGCAGCCTAGGGGCGGGGGTCCCCATGGGCACAGATACGCAGTATTTT
>13|-|-|TRBJ1-1|TRBV10-1
CASSEPGRTEAFF
TGCGCCAGCAGTGAGCCGGGGAGAACTGAAGCTTTCTTT
>13|-|-|TRBJ1-5|TRBV3-1/TRBV3-2
CASSQVDHQPQHF
TGTGCCAGCAGCCAAGTCGACCATCAGCCCCAGCATTTT
>15|-|-|TRBJ1-2|TRBV28
CASTLGAKAGYGYTF
TGTGCCAGCACACTAGGGGCCAAAGCAGGCTATGGCTACACCTTC
>15|-|TRBD2|TRBJ2-1|TRBV5-1
CASSLGTSPVNEQFF
TGCGCCAGCAGCCTGGGGACTAGCCCGGTCAATGAGCAGTTCTTC
>16|-|-|TRBJ1-5|TRBV2
CASSEFGGATDQPQHF
TGTGCCAGCAGTGAATTCGGGGGGGCGACCGATCAGCCCCAGCATTTT
>19|-|TRBD2|TRBJ2-3|TRBV6-2/TRBV6-3
CASSYSTDPAGGSTDTQYF
TGTGCCAGCAGTTACTCGACGGATCCAGCGGGGGGCTCCACAGATACGCAGTATTTT
>16|-|TRBD1|TRBJ1-2|TRBV10-2
CASSESLTGWSYGYTF
TGCGCCAGCAGTGAATCCCTGACAGGGTGGAGCTATGGCTACACCTTC
>17|once|-|TRBJ2-3|TRBV28
CASSPRGSGGRTDTQYF
TGTGCCAGCAGTCCGCGAGGGTCAGGGGGGAGGACAGATACGCAGTATTTT
>16|-|TRBD1|TRBJ1-5|TRBV6-1
CASSGLGQGDNQPQHF
TGTGCCAGCAGTGGGTTGGGACAGGGAGACAATCAGCCCCAGCATTTT
>13|-|-|TRBJ1-1|TRBV21-1
CASRPKENTEAFF
TGTGCCAGCAGACCTAAAGAGAACACTGAAGCTTTCTTT
>15|-|TRBD1|TRBJ2-5|TRBV7-9
CASSPRQGIAETQYF
TGTGCCAGCAGCCCCCGACAGGGAATAGCGGAGACCCAGTACTTC
>16|once|-|TRBJ1-4|TRBV7-2
CASSPQEGVQVEKLFF
TGTGCCAGCAGCCCCCAGGAGGGCGTTCAGGTTGAAAAACTGTTTTTT
>14|-|-|TRBJ2-6|TRBV30
CAWRTGSGANVLTF
TGTGCCTGGAGGACGGGCTCTGGGGCCAACGTCCTGACTTTC